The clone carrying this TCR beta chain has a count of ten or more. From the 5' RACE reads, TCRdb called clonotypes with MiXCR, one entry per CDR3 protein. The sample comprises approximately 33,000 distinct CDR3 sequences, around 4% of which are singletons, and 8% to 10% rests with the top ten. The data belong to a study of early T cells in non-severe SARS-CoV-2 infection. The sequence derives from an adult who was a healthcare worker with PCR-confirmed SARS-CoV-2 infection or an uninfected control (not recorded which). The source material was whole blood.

This chain's CDR3 is CASSLGSTYEQYF. In nucleotides, the CDR3 is TGCGCCAGCAGCTTGGGGTCCACCTACGAGCAGTACTTC. The rearrangement links TRBV5-1 to TRBJ2-7; D call uncertain. CDR1 is SGHRS, CDR2 YFSETQ, per germline. Trimming pared 0 bases from V and 2 bases from J, leaving 6 bases between. This CDR3 spans 13 amino acids.